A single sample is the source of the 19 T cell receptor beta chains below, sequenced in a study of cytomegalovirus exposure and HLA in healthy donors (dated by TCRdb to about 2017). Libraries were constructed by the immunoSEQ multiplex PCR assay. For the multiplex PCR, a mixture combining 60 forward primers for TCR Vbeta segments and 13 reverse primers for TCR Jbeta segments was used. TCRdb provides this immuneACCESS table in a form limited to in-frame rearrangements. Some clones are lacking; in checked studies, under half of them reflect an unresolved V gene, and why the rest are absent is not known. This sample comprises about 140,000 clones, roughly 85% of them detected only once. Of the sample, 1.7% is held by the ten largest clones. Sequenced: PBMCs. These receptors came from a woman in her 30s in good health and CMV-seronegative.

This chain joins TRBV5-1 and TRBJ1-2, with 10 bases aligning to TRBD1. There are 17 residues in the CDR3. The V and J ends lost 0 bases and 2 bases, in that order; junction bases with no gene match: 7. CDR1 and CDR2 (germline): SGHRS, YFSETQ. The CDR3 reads CASSLGGTGAGNYGYTF. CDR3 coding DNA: TGCGCCAGCAGCTTGGGGGGGACAGGGGCTGGAAACTATGGCTACACCTTC.

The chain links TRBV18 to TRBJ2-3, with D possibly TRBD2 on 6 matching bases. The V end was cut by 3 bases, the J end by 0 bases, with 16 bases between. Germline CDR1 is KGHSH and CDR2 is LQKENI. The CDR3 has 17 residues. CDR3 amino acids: CASSPTAGSISTDTQYF. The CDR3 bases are TGTGCCAGCTCACCGACGGCGGGGAGTATTAGCACAGATACGCAGTATTTT.

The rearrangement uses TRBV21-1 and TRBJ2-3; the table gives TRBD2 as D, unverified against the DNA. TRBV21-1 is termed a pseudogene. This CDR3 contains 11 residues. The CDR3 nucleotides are TGTGCCCCCAGCGGGGAAGATACGCAGTATTTT. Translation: CAPSGEDTQYF.

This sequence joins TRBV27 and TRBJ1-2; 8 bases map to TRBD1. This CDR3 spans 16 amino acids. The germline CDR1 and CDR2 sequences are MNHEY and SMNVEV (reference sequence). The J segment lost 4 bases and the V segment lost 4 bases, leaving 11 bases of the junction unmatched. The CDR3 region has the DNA TGTGCCAGCAGTTCAATCAAACGCGGGACAGGCTATGGCTACACCTTC. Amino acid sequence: CASSSIKRGTGYGYTF.

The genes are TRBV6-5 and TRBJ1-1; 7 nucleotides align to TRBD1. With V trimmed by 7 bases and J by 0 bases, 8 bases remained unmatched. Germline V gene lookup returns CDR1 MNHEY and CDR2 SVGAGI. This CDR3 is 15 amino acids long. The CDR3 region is CASIQDRSMNTEAFF. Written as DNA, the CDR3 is TGTGCCAGCATCCAGGACAGGAGTATGAACACTGAAGCTTTCTTT.

The CDR3 loop is CASSIGGVGEKLFF. In DNA form, the CDR3 reads TGTGCCAGCAGCATAGGAGGTGTAGGCGAAAAACTGTTTTTT. V gene TRBV5-4 combines with J gene TRBJ1-4; unclear D gene. The CDR3 is 14 residues long. Germline V gene sequence: CDR1 SGHNT, CDR2 YYREEE (reference sequence). V was trimmed by 4 bases and J by 8 bases, leaving 15 bases between them. The whole variable domain, filled in from reference TRBV5-4 and TRBJ1-4, reads ETGVTQSPTHLIKTRGQQVTLRCSSQSGHNTVSWYQQALGQGPQFIFQYYREEENGRGNFPPRFSGLQFPNYSSELNVNALELDDSALYLCASSIGGVGEKLFFGSGTQLSVL.

The CDR3 spells CASNLAATNEKLFF. Written as DNA, the CDR3 is TGTGCCAGTAATTTGGCCGCAACTAATGAAAAACTGTTTTTT. The chain uses TRBV19 and TRBJ1-4; the D is unclear. V lost 7 bases to trimming and J lost 0 bases, with 9 bases between them. CDR1 is LNHDA and CDR2 is SQIVND in the germline V gene (reference sequence). This CDR3 comprises 14 residues.

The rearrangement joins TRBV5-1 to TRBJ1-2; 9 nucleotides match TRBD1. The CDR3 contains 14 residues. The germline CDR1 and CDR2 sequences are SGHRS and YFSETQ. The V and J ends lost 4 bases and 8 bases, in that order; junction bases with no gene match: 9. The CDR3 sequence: CASSEVGTGSGYTF. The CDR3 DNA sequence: TGCGCCAGCAGCGAGGTGGGGACAGGGTCAGGCTACACCTTC.

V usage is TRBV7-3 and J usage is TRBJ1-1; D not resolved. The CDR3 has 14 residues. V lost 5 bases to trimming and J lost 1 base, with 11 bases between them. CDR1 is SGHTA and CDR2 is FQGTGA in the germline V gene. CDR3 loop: CASSPTGTNTEAFF. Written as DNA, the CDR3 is TGTGCCAGCAGCCCGACTGGAACGAACACTGAAGCTTTCTTT.

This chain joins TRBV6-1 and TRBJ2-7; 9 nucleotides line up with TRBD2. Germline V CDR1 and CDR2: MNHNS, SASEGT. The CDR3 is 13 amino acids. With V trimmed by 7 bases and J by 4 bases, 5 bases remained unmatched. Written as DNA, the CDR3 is TGTGCCAGCAAGGCTAGCGGGGAGTACGAGCAGTACTTC. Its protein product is CASKASGEYEQYF.

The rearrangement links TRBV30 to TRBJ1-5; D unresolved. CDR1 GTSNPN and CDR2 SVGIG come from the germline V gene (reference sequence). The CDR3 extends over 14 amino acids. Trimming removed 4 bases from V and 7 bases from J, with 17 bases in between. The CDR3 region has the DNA TGTGCCTGGAAGGACTGGAGGAAGGACCAGCCCCAGCATTTT. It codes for CAWKDWRKDQPQHF.

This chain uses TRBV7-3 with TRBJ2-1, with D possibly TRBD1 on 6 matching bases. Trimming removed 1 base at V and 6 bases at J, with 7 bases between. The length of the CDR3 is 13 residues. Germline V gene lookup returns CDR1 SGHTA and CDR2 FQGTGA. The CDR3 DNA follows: TGTGCCAGCAGCTTAATAGGGGGCAATGAGCAGTTCTTC. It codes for CASSLIGGNEQFF.

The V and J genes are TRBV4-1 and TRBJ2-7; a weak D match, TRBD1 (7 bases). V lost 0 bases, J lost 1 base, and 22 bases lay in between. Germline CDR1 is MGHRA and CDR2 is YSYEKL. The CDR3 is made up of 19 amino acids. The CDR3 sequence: CASSQEMAGGKVWSYEQYF. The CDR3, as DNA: TGCGCCAGCAGCCAAGAAATGGCAGGGGGGAAGGTATGGTCCTACGAGCAGTACTTC.

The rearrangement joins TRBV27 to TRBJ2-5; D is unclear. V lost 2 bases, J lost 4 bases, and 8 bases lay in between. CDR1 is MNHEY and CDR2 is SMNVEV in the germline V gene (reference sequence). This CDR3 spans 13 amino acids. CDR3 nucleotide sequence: TGTGCCAGCAGTTTAAACAGAGCAGAGACCCAGTACTTC. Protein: CASSLNRAETQYF.

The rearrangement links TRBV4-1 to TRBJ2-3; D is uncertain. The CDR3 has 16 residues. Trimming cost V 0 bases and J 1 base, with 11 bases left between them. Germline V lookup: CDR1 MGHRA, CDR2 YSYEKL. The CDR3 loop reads CASSQDHGGGTDTQYF. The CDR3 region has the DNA TGCGCCAGCAGCCAAGATCATGGCGGCGGCACAGATACGCAGTATTTT.

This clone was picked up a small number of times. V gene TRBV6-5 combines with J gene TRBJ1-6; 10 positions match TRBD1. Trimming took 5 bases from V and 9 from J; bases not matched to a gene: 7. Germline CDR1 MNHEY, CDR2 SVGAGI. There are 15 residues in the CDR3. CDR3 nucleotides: TGTGCCAGCAGTCGCGGACAGGGGGATCGTTCACCCCTCCACTTT. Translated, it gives CASSRGQGDRSPLHF.

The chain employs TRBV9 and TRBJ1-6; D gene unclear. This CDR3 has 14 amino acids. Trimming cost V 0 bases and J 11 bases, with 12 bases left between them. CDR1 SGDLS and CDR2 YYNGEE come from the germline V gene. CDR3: CASSVGPNEAPLHF. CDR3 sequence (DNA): TGTGCCAGCAGCGTAGGACCTAATGAGGCACCCCTCCACTTT. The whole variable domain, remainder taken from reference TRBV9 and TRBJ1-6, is DSGVTQTPKHLITATGQRVTLRCSPRSGDLSVYWYQQSLDQGLQFLIQYYNGEERAKGNILERFSAQQFPDLHSELNLSSLELGDSALYFCASSVGPNEAPLHFGNGTRLTVT.

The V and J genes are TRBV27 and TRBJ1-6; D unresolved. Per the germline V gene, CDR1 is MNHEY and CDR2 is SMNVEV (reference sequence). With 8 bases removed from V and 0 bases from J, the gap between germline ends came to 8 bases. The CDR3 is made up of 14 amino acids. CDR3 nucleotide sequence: TGTGCCAGCTTGGGGAGCTCCTATAATTCACCCCTCCACTTT. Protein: CASLGSSYNSPLHF.

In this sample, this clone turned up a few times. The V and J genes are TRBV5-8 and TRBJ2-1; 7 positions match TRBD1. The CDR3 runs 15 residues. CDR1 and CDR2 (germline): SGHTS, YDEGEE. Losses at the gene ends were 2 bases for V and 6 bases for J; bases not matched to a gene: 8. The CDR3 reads CASSLWGQKLNEQFF. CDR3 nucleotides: TGTGCCAGCAGCTTATGGGGACAGAAACTCAATGAGCAGTTCTTC.